This T cell receptor beta chain is drawn from a study of identical twins. Turning to this clonotype: Its antigen is not known.

CDR1 is DFQATT, CDR2 SNEGSKA, per germline (reference sequence). The CDR3 extends over 13 amino acids. J was trimmed by 7 bases and V by 6 bases; bases with no gene match: 11. The authors used template switching to add a universal primer site and gave cDNA unique molecular identifiers. TCRdb fed the 5' RACE reads into MiXCR, producing one record per CDR3 protein. The repertoire holds about 220,000 distinct CDR3 sequences, with about 7.5% as singletons. Study-wide points: These conclusions were based on statistical analysis (cross-sectional, not following the same donors).

These data are also associated with another study on yellow fever vaccine responses in identical twins.

The source material was memory (CD45RO+) T cells sorted from blood. The chain joins TRBV20-1 to TRBJ2-7; TRBD1 agrees at 8 bases. The sequence derives from a woman aged 18-29 years in good health. The CDR3 loop is CSAERQGPREQYF. The CDR3 DNA reads as TGCAGTGCAGAACGACAGGGGCCTAGGGAGCAGTACTTC.